This TCR beta chain was captured by sequencing in a study of shared clonotypes between healthy human individuals. Terminally differentiated effector memory CD45RA+ cells were left out of the naive CD8 fraction, which was CD45RO-negative and positively selected for CCR7. This table comes from immunoSEQ multiplex PCR, and its TCRdb copy is limited to in-frame clones, with some not included. The data show some 2,000,000 clones, approximately 94% seen once. CDR3 length: 15 residues. The germline V gene encodes CDR1 SNHLY and CDR2 FYNNEI. Trimming shortened V by 3 bases and J by 1 base, and 13 bases separated the two germline ends.

The chain carries TRBV2 and TRBJ2-7; D possibly corresponds to TRBD2 (5 bases). Sequencing used naive CD8+ T cells sorted from blood. This sequence originates from a young man in good health. This CDR3 is CASSDLGVDSYEQYF. Written as DNA, the CDR3 is TGTGCCAGCAGTGATCTGGGAGTGGATTCCTACGAGCAGTACTTC.